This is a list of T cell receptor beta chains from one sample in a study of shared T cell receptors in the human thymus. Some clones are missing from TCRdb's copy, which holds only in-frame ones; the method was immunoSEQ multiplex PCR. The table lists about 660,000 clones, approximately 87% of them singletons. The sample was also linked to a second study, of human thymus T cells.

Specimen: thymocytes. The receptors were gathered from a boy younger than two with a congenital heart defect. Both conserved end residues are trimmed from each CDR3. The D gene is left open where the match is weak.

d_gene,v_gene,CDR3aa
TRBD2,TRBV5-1,ASSLVPSGILGSYNEQF
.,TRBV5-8,ASSAWPLQAEQY
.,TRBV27,ASSLGREYGYT
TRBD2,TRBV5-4,ASSRLAGGPGEQF
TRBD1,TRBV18,ASSWTGPNRGAF
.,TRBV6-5,ASRGTNSNEQF
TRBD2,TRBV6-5,ASSALGLPRGEQY
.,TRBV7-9,ASSPSPGVARYEQY
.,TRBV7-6,ASSLIPGGDEQY
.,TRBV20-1,SARVYEQY
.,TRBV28,ASSLVLSGANVLT
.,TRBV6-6,ASLGGTLYEQY
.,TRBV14,ASSQDAPGEGHTEAF
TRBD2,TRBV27,ASSLRPGEGRFPNEQF
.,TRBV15,ATSRDGIVLGSPNTEAF
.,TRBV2,ASSEEHWGTPTNEQF
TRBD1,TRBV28,ASSTEVGRGLSNEQF
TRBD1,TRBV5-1,ASSVRGRETQY
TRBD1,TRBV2,ASRRQGGEQF
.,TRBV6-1,ASGESEGGDTEAF
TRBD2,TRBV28,ASSSPSPVGRAGGSETQY
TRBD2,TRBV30,AWGSKQLLAGGPNSYNEQF
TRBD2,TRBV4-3,ASSQAQREIPSSYNEQF
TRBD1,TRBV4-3,ASSQDDRQGRNTGELF
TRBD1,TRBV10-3,AINPNPGTEGYT
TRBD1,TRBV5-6,ASSQGQVFNYGYT
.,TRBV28,ASSLWPLWHNQPQH
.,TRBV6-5,ASTLTTGNTIY
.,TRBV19,ASREGPSSYEQY
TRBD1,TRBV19,ASSADRDEGEQF
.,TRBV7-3,ASSLRSGGPYEQY
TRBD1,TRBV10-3,AISRKGQGLYEQY
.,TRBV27,ASSPLPRAGPYNEQF
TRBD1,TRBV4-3,ASSLGARVGGPSLTDTQY
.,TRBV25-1,ASSERSGPDTQY
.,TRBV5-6,ASSCWSRGANEQF
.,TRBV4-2,ASSPVFFRETQY
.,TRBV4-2,ASSQDTGGGMGEAF
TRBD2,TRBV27,ASSLFRGDNEQF
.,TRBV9,ASSVYTPRGYT
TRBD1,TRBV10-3,AISEQQGVPYEQY
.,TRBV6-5,ASRKKGEGPYEQY
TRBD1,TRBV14,ASSQDYRDRGRRTEAF
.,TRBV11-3,ASSLSAGYNEKLF
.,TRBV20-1,SAPSETQY
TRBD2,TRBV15,ATSGPPDKRERHNEQF
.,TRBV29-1,SVSGDRRATNEKLF
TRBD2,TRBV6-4,ASSDQQGAGVGRTQY
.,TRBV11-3,ASSLSDNEQF
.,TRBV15,ATRWCNSESTDTQY
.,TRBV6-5,ASSYSEGAEGYEQY
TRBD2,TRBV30,AWRGLREGRTGELF
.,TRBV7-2,ASSRLREDGTDTQY
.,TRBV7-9,ASGGTQSYEQY